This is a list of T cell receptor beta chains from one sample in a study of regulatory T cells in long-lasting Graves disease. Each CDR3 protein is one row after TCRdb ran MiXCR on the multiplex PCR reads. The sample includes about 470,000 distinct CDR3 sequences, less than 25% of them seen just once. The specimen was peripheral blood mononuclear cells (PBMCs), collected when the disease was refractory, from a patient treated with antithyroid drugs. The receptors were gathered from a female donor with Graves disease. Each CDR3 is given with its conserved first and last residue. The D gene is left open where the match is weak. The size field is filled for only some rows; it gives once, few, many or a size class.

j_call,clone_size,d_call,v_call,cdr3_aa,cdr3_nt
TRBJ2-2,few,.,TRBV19,CASSGRWDNTGELFF,TGTGCCAGTAGTGGGAGGTGGGACAACACCGGGGAGCTGTTTTTT
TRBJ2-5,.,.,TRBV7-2,CASTPLGGGGETQYF,TGTGCCAGCACCCCGCTGGGAGGGGGCGGTGAGACCCAGTACTTC
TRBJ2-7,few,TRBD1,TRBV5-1,CASSLRGGLDEQYF,TGCGCCAGCAGCCTTCGAGGGGGCCTTGACGAGCAGTACTTC
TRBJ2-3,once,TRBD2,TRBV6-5,CASSYGASGPTDTQYF,TGTGCCAGCAGTTACGGGGCTAGCGGACCCACAGATACGCAGTATTTT
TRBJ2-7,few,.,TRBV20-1,CSARTGEEYEQYF,TGCAGTGCTAGAACGGGGGAGGAATACGAGCAGTACTTC
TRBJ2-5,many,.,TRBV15,CATSRARENQETQYF,TGTGCCACCAGCAGAGCCAGGGAGAACCAAGAGACCCAGTACTTC
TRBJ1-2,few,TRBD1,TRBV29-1,CSARDRPWGGYTF,TGCAGCGCTCGGGACAGGCCTTGGGGGGGCTACACCTTC
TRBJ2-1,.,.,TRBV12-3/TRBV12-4,CASSPSRRDNEQFF,TGTGCCAGCAGCCCCTCGCGGAGAGACAATGAGCAGTTCTTC
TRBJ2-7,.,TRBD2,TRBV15,CATSRDLGDYFYEQYF,TGTGCCACCAGCAGAGATTTGGGGGACTACTTCTACGAGCAGTACTTC
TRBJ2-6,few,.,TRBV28,CASSLGRGGSGANVLTF,TGTGCCAGCAGTTTAGGCAGGGGGGGCTCTGGGGCCAACGTCCTGACTTTC
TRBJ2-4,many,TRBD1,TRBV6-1,CATTIVQGANIQYF,TGTGCCACCACTATAGTACAGGGGGCAAACATTCAGTACTTC
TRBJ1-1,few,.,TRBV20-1,CSARLGAGTEAFF,TGCAGTGCTAGATTGGGGGCAGGGACTGAAGCTTTCTTT
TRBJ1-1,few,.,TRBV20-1,CSATSGGGAGDTEAFF,TGCAGTGCTACGAGCGGTGGGGGGGCTGGTGACACTGAAGCTTTCTTT
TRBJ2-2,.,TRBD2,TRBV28,CASSSSGRGSNTGELFF,TGTGCCAGCTCGAGTAGCGGGAGAGGGTCGAACACCGGGGAGCTGTTTTTT
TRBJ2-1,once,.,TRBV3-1,CASSTGEGGWTYNEQFF,TGTGCCAGCAGCACAGGGGAGGGCGGGTGGACCTACAATGAGCAGTTCTTC
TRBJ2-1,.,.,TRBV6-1,CASSELSSASSYNEQFF,TGTGCCAGCAGTGAATTGTCATCGGCTAGCTCCTACAATGAGCAGTTCTTC
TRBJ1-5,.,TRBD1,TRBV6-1,CASRHRGRNQPQHF,TGTGCCAGCAGACACAGGGGCCGGAATCAGCCCCAGCATTTT
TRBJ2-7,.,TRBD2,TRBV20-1,CSAIDLLAGGDYEQYF,TGCAGTGCCATCGACTTACTAGCGGGGGGGGACTACGAGCAGTACTTC
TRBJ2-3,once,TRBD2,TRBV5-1,CASSLERRASGRADTQYF,TGCGCCAGCAGCTTGGAACGTCGGGCTAGCGGGAGGGCAGATACGCAGTATTTT
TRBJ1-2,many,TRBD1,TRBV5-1,CASSLEQGGRYGYTF,TGCGCCAGCAGCTTGGAACAGGGGGGCCGCTATGGCTACACCTTC
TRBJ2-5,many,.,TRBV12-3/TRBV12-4,CASSPFGRETQYF,TGTGCCAGCAGCCCCTTTGGGCGGGAGACCCAGTACTTC
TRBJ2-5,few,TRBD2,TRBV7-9,CASSRGTSGSETQYF,TGTGCCAGCAGCCGAGGGACTAGCGGGAGTGAGACCCAGTACTTC
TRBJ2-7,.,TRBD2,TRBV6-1,CASSSTAGGFSYEQYF,TGTGCCAGCAGCTCCACCGCGGGGGGATTCTCCTACGAGCAGTACTTC
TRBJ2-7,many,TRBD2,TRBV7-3,CASSPHRQPLAGGNEQYF,TGTGCCAGCAGTCCCCATCGGCAACCGCTAGCGGGAGGAAACGAGCAGTACTTC
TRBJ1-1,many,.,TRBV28,CASILDRRNTEAFF,.
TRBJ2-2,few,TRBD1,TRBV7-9,CASSPRTGSTGELFF,TGTGCCAGCAGCCCAAGGACAGGGTCGACCGGGGAGCTGTTTTTT
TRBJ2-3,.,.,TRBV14,CASSPGHDTQYF,TGTGCCAGCAGCCCGGGACACGACACGCAGTATTTT
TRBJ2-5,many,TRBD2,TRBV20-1,CGTMGGRLAEETQYF,TGCGGGACTATGGGGGGGAGACTAGCCGAAGAGACCCAGTACTTC
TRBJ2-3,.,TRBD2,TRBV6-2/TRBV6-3,CASSPLLAGSLDTQYF,TGTGCCAGCAGTCCCTTACTAGCGGGAAGTTTGGATACGCAGTATTTT
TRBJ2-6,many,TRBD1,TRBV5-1,CASSPGDRASSGANVLTF,TGCGCCAGCAGCCCAGGCGACAGGGCGAGCTCTGGGGCCAACGTCCTGACTTTC
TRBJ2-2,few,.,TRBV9,CASSVVGGELFF,TGTGCCAGCAGCGTTGTCGGCGGGGAGCTGTTTTTT
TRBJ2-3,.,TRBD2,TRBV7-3,CASSWGTSGRGDTQYF,TGTGCCAGCAGCTGGGGGACTAGCGGGAGAGGAGATACGCAGTATTTT
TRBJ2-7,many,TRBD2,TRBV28,CASGPRTSGPSYEQYF,TGTGCCAGCGGCCCCAGGACTAGCGGCCCATCCTACGAGCAGTACTTC
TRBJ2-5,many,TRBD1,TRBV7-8,CASRGDRGGETQYF,TGTGCCAGCAGAGGGGACAGGGGCGGTGAGACCCAGTACTTC
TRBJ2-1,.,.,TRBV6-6,CASSYSTNEQFF,TGTGCCAGCAGTTACTCGACGAATGAGCAGTTCTTC
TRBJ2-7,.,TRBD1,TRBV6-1,CASRKGQGDSYEQYF,TGTGCCAGCAGGAAGGGACAGGGAGACTCCTACGAGCAGTACTTC
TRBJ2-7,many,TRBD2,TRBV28,CASSSALRGRAYEQYF,TGTGCCAGCAGTTCCGCTCTTCGCGGGAGGGCCTACGAGCAGTACTTC
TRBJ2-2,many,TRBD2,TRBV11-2,CASSSIAGGRGELFF,TGTGCCAGCAGCTCTATAGCGGGAGGACGCGGGGAGCTGTTTTTT
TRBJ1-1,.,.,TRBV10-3,CAISQNLEAFF,TGTGCCATCAGTCAAAATCTGGAAGCTTTCTTT
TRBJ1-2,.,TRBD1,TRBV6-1,CASSIRTGGGYGYTF,TGTGCCAGCAGCATACGGACAGGCGGTGGCTATGGCTACACCTTC
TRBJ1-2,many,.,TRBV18,CASSPRTVKTNYGYTF,TGTGCCAGCTCACCCCGGACAGTAAAAACTAACTATGGCTACACCTTC
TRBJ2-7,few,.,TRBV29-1,CSVEVSGIGDEQYF,TGCAGCGTTGAAGTTTCCGGGATAGGTGACGAGCAGTACTTC